The 3 T cell receptor beta chains presented below share a single source sample, sequenced in a study of T cell responses to AZD1222 COVID-19 vaccine. Only in-frame clones appear in the TCRdb table, and some are missing; sequencing was by immunoSEQ multiplex PCR. The sample has 40,000 to 55,000 clones, about 90% seen once; the top ten hold 0.95% to 1.3%. Sequencing was performed on peripheral blood, taken 28 days after the second AZD1222 dose. The receptors were sampled from an adult who received the AZD1222 COVID-19 vaccine.

The chain carries TRBV12-3 or TRBV12-4 and TRBJ2-5, with D perhaps TRBD1 (5 bases). The CDR3 has 12 residues. V lost 6 bases to trimming and J lost 4 bases, with 9 bases between them. The CDR3 DNA follows: TGTGCCAGCAGACGACAGCGAGAGACCCAGTACTTC. Residues: CASRRQRETQYF.

The chain is built from TRBV5-1 and TRBJ2-4; D not resolved. Germline V gene lookup returns CDR1 SGHRS and CDR2 YFSETQ. The length of the CDR3 is 15 residues. Between the trimmed V and J ends, which lost 1 base and 1 base, there was a span of 9 bases. Here the CDR3 reads CASSLIGSAKNIQYF. DNA for the CDR3: TGCGCCAGCAGCTTGATTGGTTCTGCCAAAAACATTCAGTACTTC.

This rearrangement joins TRBV10-2 to TRBJ1-5, with a weak D call TRBD1 (6 bases). Germline CDR1 and CDR2: WSHSY and SAAADI. The CDR3 runs 19 residues. The V end lost 2 bases, the J end lost 2 bases, and 22 bases lay between the germline ends. CDR3 in DNA: TGCGCCAGCAGTGAGCTAAAGACAGGTTCCTATTCTGGCAATCAGCCCCAGCATTTT. This codes for CASSELKTGSYSGNQPQHF.